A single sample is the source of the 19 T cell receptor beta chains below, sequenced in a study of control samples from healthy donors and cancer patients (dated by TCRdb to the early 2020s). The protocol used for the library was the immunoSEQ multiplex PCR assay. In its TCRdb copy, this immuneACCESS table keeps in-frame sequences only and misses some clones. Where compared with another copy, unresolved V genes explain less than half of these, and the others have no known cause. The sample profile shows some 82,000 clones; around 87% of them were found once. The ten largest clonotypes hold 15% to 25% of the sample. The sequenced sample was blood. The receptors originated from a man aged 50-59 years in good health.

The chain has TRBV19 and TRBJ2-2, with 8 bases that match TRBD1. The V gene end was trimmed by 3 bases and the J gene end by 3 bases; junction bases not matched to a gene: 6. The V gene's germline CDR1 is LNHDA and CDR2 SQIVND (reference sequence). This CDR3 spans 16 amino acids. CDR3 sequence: CASSMDRVGDTGELFF. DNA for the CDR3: TGTGCCAGTAGTATGGACAGGGTAGGGGACACCGGGGAGCTGTTTTTT.

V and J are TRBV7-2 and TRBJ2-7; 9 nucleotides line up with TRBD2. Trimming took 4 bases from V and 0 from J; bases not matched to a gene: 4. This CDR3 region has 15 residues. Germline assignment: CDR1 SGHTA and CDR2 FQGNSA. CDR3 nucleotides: TGTGCCAGCAGCTGGGGACTAGCCCGCTCCTACGAGCAGTACGTC. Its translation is CASSWGLARSYEQYV.

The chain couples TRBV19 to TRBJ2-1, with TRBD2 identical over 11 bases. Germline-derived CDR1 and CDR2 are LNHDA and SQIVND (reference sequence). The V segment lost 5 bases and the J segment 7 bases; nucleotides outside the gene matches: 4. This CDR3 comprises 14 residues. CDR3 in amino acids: CASSLAGGLNEQFF. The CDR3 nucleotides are TGTGCCAGTAGTCTAGCGGGAGGTCTAAATGAGCAGTTCTTC.

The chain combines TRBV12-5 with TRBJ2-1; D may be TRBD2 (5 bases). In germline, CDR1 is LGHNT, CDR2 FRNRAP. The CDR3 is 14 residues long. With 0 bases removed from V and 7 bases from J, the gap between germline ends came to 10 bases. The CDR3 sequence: CASGLVTGLNEQFF. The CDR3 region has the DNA TGTGCTAGTGGTTTGGTAACGGGATTAAATGAGCAGTTCTTC.

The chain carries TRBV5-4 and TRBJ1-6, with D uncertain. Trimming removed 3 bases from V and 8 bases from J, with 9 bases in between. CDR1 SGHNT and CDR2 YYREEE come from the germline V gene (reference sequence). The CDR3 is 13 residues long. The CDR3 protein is CASSSAQDSPLHF. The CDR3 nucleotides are TGTGCCAGCAGCTCGGCGCAGGATTCACCCCTCCACTTT.

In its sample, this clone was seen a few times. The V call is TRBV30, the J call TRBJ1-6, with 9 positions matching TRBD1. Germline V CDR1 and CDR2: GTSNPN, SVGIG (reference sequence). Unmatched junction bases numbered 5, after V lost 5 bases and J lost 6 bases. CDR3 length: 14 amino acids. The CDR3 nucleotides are TGTGCCTGGGCACCGGGACAGGGTAATTCACCCCTCCACTTT. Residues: CAWAPGQGNSPLHF.

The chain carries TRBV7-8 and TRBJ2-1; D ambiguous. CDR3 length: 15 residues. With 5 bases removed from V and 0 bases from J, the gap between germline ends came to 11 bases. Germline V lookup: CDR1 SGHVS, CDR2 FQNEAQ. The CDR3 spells CASSRSVNSYNEQFF. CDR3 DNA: TGTGCCAGCAGCCGCTCGGTCAACTCCTACAATGAGCAGTTCTTC.

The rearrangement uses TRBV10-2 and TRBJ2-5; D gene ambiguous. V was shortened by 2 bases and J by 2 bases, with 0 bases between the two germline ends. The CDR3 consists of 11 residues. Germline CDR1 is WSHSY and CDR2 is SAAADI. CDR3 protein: CASSEQETQYF. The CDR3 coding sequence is TGCGCCAGCAGTGAGCAAGAGACCCAGTACTTC.

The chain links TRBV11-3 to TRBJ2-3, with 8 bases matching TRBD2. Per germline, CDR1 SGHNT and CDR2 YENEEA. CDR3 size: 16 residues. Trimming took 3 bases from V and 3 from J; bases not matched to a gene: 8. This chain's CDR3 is CASSFGGADGTDTQYF. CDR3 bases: TGTGCCAGCAGCTTCGGGGGGGCCGATGGTACAGATACGCAGTATTTT.

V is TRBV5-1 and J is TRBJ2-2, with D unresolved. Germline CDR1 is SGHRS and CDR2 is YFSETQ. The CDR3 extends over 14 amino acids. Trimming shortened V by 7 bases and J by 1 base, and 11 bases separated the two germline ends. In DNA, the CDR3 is TGCGCCAGCCAGCCTTGGGGGAACACCGGGGAGCTGTTTTTT. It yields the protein CASQPWGNTGELFF.

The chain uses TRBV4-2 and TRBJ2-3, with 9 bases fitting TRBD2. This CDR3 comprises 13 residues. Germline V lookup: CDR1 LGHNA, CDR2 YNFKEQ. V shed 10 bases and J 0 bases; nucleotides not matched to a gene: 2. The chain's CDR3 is CATGTSSTDTQYF. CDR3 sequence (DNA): TGTGCCACCGGGACTAGCAGCACAGATACGCAGTATTTT.

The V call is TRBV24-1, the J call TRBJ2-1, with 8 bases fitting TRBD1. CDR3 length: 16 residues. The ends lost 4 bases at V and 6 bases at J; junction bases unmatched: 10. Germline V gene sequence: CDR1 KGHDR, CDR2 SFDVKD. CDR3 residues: CATSESTGDRFNEQFF. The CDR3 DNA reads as TGTGCCACCAGTGAGTCGACAGGGGATAGGTTCAATGAGCAGTTCTTC.

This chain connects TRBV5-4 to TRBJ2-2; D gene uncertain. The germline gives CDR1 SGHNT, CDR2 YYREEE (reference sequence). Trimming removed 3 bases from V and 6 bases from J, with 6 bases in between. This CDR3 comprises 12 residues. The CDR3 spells CASSSKPGELFF. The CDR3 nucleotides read TGTGCCAGCAGCTCCAAACCCGGGGAGCTGTTTTTT.

The CDR3 is CATSDPINTGELFF. CDR3 bases: TGTGCCACCAGTGACCCCATTAACACCGGGGAGCTGTTTTTT. The chain links TRBV24-1 to TRBJ2-2, with D uncertain. Germline values: CDR1 KGHDR, CDR2 SFDVKD. The CDR3 has 14 amino acids. Trimming took off 4 bases at V and 2 bases at J, with 7 bases between the two ends.

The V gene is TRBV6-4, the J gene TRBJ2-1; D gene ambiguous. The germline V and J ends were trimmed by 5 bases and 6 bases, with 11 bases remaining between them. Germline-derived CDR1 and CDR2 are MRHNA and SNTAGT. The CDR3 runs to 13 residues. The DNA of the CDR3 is TGTGCCAGCAGTACCCGGCTGGGCAATGAGCAGTTCTTC. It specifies CASSTRLGNEQFF.

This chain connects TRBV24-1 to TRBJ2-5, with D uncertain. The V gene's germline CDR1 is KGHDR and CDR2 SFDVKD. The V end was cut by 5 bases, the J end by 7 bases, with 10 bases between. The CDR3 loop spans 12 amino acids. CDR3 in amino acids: CATSGDPGTQYF. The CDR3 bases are TGTGCCACCAGTGGGGATCCAGGGACCCAGTACTTC.

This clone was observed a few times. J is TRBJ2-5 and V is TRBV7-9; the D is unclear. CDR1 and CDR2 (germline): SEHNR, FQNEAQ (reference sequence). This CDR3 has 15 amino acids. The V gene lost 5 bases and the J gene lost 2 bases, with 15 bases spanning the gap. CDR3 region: CASSPTSYGQETQYF. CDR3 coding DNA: TGTGCCAGCAGCCCAACCAGCTATGGGCAAGAGACCCAGTACTTC.

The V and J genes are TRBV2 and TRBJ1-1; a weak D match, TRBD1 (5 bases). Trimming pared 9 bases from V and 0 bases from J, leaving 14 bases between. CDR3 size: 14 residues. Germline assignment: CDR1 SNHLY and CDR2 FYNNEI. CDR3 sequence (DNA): TGTGCCAGTTCCATGACAGCTATGAACACTGAAGCTTTCTTT. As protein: CASSMTAMNTEAFF.

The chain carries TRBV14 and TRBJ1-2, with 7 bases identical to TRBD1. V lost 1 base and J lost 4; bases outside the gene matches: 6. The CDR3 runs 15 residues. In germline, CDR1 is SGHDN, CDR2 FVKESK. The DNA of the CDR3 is TGTGCCAGCAGCCAAGCAGGGGCAGGGGGCTATGGCTACACCTTC. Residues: CASSQAGAGGYGYTF.